These 2 T cell receptor delta chains share one sample of origin, sequenced in a study of Vδ1+ human thymocytes. These receptors lack a known antigen. Study conclusions and caveats: Thymic TRG and TRD repertoires appeared highly polyclonal.

Extracted RNA was reverse transcribed into cDNA. Multiplex PCR used pooled V-gene forward primers and a constant-region reverse primer to amplify CDR3s. TCRdb re-called clones from the multiplex PCR reads via CATT. The table lists under 25,000 delta-chain clones, 29% of them singletons. Sequenced: Vdelta1+ gamma-delta thymocytes from the thymus. Described subset: FACS-sorted CD3+ TCRalphabeta- TCRVdelta1+ TCRVdelta2- thymocytes. Every receptor here comes from a boy under two years old who had congenital heart surgery.

By sample share, this clone is medium-sized. Other DNA variants within this sample encode the same CDR3. The J gene is TRDJ1, the V gene TRDV1, with 9 bases matching TRDD3. The junction had 8 bases not matched to a gene; V was cut back by 2 bases and J by 7 bases. CDR1 and CDR2 (germline): TSWWSYY, QGS. The CDR3 is 15 amino acids. The CDR3 spells CALGEYADWGTKLIF. CDR3 nucleotide sequence: TGTGCTCTTGGGGAATATGCTGACTGGGGGACTAAACTCATCTTT.

The J gene is TRDJ1, the V gene TRDV1, with 13 bases aligning to TRDD3. This CDR3 has 20 amino acids. CDR1 is TSWWSYY, CDR2 QGS, per germline. The V and J ends lost 1 base and 4 bases, in that order; junction bases with no gene match: 15. The CDR3 DNA follows: TGTGCTCTTGGGGAACCCCGTTGTTTTGACTGGGGGATACGTTGCGATAAACTCATCTTT. Its protein is CALGEPRCFDWGIRCDKLIF.